This T cell receptor beta chain was sequenced during a study of blood T cell repertoires in COVID-19. About the study: The samples span acute and convalescent COVID-19 from the United States, Italy and Spain. PBMCs, B-cell-depleted T cells, or T cells provided the cDNA or gDNA that made up the material.

This clone appeared a few times. In the authors' workflow: Amplification with reference gene primers provided the estimates of nucleated cell counts. The repertoire was sequenced with immunoSEQ multiplex PCR; TCRdb's copy has only in-frame clones and lacks some. The V and J calls and the clone size are those of that table, but D and trimming were determined from the DNA. The sample has tens of thousands of clones, around 82% seen once. The sequence derives from a woman in her sixties or seventies with acute or convalescent COVID-19. The source material was peripheral blood.

This CDR3 is CASSEAPFLSGELFF. CDR3 nucleotides: TGTGCCAGCAGTGAAGCGCCATTCCTATCCGGGGAGCTGTTTTTT. The chain has TRBV6-1 and TRBJ2-2; no clear D. The V end lost 0 bases, the J end lost 6 bases, and 11 bases lay between the germline ends. This CDR3 has 15 amino acids. The germline gives CDR1 MNHNS, CDR2 SASEGT.